The 29 T cell receptor beta chains in this list originate from one sample, sequenced in a study of CXCR3-negative and CXCR3-positive naive CD8 T cells. The libraries of TRB cDNA were prepared using 5' RACE with UMI labels. TCRdb reprocessed the 5' RACE reads and keeps a single row for each CDR3 protein, giving no DNA. The sample has around 26,000 distinct CDR3 sequences. The source material was naive CXCR3- CD8+ T cells from blood. The subset was: CD45RO-CCR7+CD27+CD95- naive CD8+ T cells lacking CXCR3 (TNR3-). Receptors were obtained from a human donor in good health. Some clones in this sample may be carry-over from other donors' samples.

V and J are TRBV6-5 and TRBJ1-6; TCRdb's D gene call, TRBD1, goes unchecked for lack of DNA. Germline CDR1 MNHEY, CDR2 SVGAGI. This CDR3 comprises 14 residues. The CDR3 region is CASSPRGNGSPLHF.

The CDR3: CASNEGYEQYF. The rearrangement links TRBV7-9 to TRBJ2-7; TCRdb lists TRBD1, though no DNA is available to test this call. CDR3 length equals 11 residues. CDR1 and CDR2 from the germline V gene are SEHNR and FQNEAQ (reference sequence).

J is TRBJ2-6 and V is TRBV4-3. The germline V gene encodes CDR1 LGHNA and CDR2 YSLEER. The CDR3 covers 16 residues. The CDR3 sequence: CASSQEIGSGANVLTF.

The chain combines TRBV7-9 with TRBJ1-2; TCRdb lists TRBD1, though no DNA is available to test this call. The CDR3 contains 16 residues. The germline CDR1 and CDR2 sequences are SEHNR and FQNEAQ (reference sequence). This CDR3 reads CASSDSVGQGTYGYTF. The entire variable domain, with the rest obtained from reference TRBV7-9 and TRBJ1-2, is as follows: DTGVSQNPRHKITKRGQNVTFRCDPISEHNRLYWYRQTLGQGPEFLTYFQNEAQLEKSRLLSDRFSAERPKGSFSTLEIQRTEQGDSAMYLCASSDSVGQGTYGYTFGSGTRLTVV.

The rearrangement uses TRBV11-1 and TRBJ2-1. This CDR3 is built from 13 residues. The germline CDR1 and CDR2 sequences are SGHAT and FQDESV (reference sequence). This CDR3 reads CASSLHRDNEQFF.

V gene TRBV29-1 combines with J gene TRBJ2-7; TCRdb names TRBD2, which stays unverified in the absence of DNA. Germline assignment: CDR1 SQVTM and CDR2 ANQGSEA. The CDR3 contains 12 residues. This chain's CDR3 is CSARDWSYEQYF.

The chain links TRBV20-1 to TRBJ2-5; lacking DNA, the TRBD1 call made by TCRdb goes unchecked. CDR3 length: 15 amino acids. Germline CDR1 reads DFQATT; CDR2 reads SNEGSKA (reference sequence). CDR3 sequence: CSARDRGTPQETQYF.

The rearrangement joins TRBV27 to TRBJ2-1; checking the TCRdb D call of TRBD1 is not possible without DNA. The CDR3 length is 14 residues. Germline V lookup: CDR1 MNHEY, CDR2 SMNVEV (reference sequence). The CDR3 sequence is CASSLRDNDNEQFF.

The gene calls are TRBV21-1 and TRBJ2-7; TCRdb selects TRBD1, and the lack of DNA leaves this call unchecked. TRBV21-1 is listed as a pseudogene. This CDR3 region has 13 residues. The CDR3 reads CASSKREGEEQYF.

The rearrangement uses TRBV4-1 and TRBJ2-1; the TCRdb D gene call, TRBD2, has no DNA to confirm it. The CDR3 length is 17 residues. From germline, CDR1 is MGHRA and CDR2 YSYEKL. CDR3 loop: CASSQDLAGETYNEQFF.

The gene calls are TRBV29-1 and TRBJ2-7. The CDR3 loop spans 12 amino acids. Germline lookup yields CDR1 SQVTM and CDR2 ANQGSEA. The CDR3 reads CSVVMGPYEQYF.

V usage is TRBV14 and J usage is TRBJ2-2. CDR1 is SGHDN, CDR2 FVKESK, per germline. There are 14 residues in the CDR3. CDR3 sequence: CASSQVPVPGELFF.

The V and J genes are TRBV18 and TRBJ2-1; as DNA is missing, the TRBD1 call by TCRdb cannot be tested. The CDR3 sequence is 14 residues long. Germline V gene lookup returns CDR1 KGHSH and CDR2 LQKENI. The CDR3 is CASSNPLVRPGQFF.

The J gene is TRBJ2-5, the V gene TRBV20-1; the TCRdb call, TRBD1, lacks DNA for checking. Looked up from germline, CDR1 is DFQATT and CDR2 is SNEGSKA (reference sequence). There are 14 residues in the CDR3. The CDR3: CSIPGAGELETQYF.

The chain joins TRBV20-1 to TRBJ2-1; TCRdb picks TRBD2, but there is no DNA to check that call. This CDR3 is built from 16 residues. Germline assignment: CDR1 DFQATT and CDR2 SNEGSKA (reference sequence). CDR3 amino acids: CSARDVAGPSYNEQFF.

The chain combines TRBV4-3 with TRBJ2-1; TCRdb reports TRBD1, a call that lacks DNA to check it against. The CDR3 is 16 amino acids. The germline CDR1 and CDR2 sequences are LGHNA and YSLEER. The CDR3 reads CASSQDQQGGYNEQFF.

CDR3 region: CASSQVGRGAEQFF. The chain uses TRBV4-1 and TRBJ2-1; TCRdb lists TRBD1, though no DNA is available to test this call. The germline V gene has CDR1 MGHRA and CDR2 YSYEKL. CDR3 length equals 14 residues.

The chain links TRBV7-9 to TRBJ1-1; the TCRdb D gene call, TRBD1, has no DNA to confirm it. The CDR3 is 12 amino acids. Germline V gene data show CDR1 as SEHNR and CDR2 as FQNEAQ (reference sequence). This CDR3 reads CATGGERTEAFF.

This rearrangement joins TRBV5-1 to TRBJ2-7; lacking DNA, the TRBD1 call made by TCRdb goes unchecked. CDR1 is SGHRS and CDR2 is YFSETQ in the germline V gene. This CDR3 region has 15 residues. The CDR3 sequence: CASSEGSTGSYEQYF.

This rearrangement joins TRBV12-3 or TRBV12-4 to TRBJ2-2; TCRdb reports TRBD1, a call that lacks DNA to check it against. The CDR3 consists of 15 residues. The CDR3: CASSPWGVNTGELFF.

This chain links TRBV4-1 with TRBJ2-7; the TRBD2 assignment by TCRdb is unverifiable without DNA. This CDR3 is built from 14 residues. Per germline, CDR1 MGHRA and CDR2 YSYEKL. CDR3 sequence: CASSNTRVPDEQYF.

V usage is TRBV29-1 and J usage is TRBJ1-2. Germline V gene data show CDR1 as SQVTM and CDR2 as ANQGSEA. CDR3 length: 12 amino acids. This CDR3 reads CSVNDNYYGYTF.

The rearrangement uses TRBV29-1 and TRBJ1-1. Germline loops: CDR1 SQVTM, CDR2 ANQGSEA. This CDR3 comprises 12 residues. The chain's CDR3 is CSVEYPNTEAFF.

This chain connects TRBV27 to TRBJ2-5; there is no DNA to check the TCRdb D call of TRBD1. CDR3 length equals 16 residues. CDR1 is MNHEY and CDR2 is SMNVEV in the germline V gene (reference sequence). Here the CDR3 reads CASSLDSGGFQETQYF.

This chain links TRBV29-1 with TRBJ2-7; the TCRdb call, TRBD1, lacks DNA for checking. Germline V gene data show CDR1 as SQVTM and CDR2 as ANQGSEA. The CDR3 is 15 amino acids. This chain's CDR3 is CSVAFGGQETYEQYF.

The CDR3 sequence: CSVQNANTGELFF. The gene calls are TRBV29-1 and TRBJ2-2. The CDR3 is 13 residues long. Germline V lookup: CDR1 SQVTM, CDR2 ANQGSEA.

The chain employs TRBV7-2 and TRBJ2-1. Germline CDR1 and CDR2: SGHTA and FQGNSA. The CDR3 is 11 residues long. CDR3 sequence reads: CASSRYNEQFF.

The chain uses TRBV11-2 and TRBJ2-1; the TCRdb D gene call, TRBD1, has no DNA to confirm it. The CDR3 totals 14 residues. Germline-derived CDR1 and CDR2 are SGHAT and FQNNGV. The CDR3 spells CASSPPGVGDEQFF. The whole variable domain, remainder taken from reference TRBV11-2 and TRBJ2-1, is EAGVAQSPRYKIIEKRQSVAFWCNPISGHATLYWYQQILGQGPKLLIQFQNNGVVDDSQLPKDRFSAERLKGVDSTLKIQPAKLEDSAVYLCASSPPGVGDEQFFGPGTRLTVL.

This clonotype is called medium-sized based on its frequency. CDR3 amino acids: CASSQDRQGKGYGYTF. V and J are TRBV4-3 and TRBJ1-2; TCRdb's D call of TRBD1 is untestable without DNA. Looked up from germline, CDR1 is LGHNA and CDR2 is YSLEER. The CDR3 length is 16 residues.